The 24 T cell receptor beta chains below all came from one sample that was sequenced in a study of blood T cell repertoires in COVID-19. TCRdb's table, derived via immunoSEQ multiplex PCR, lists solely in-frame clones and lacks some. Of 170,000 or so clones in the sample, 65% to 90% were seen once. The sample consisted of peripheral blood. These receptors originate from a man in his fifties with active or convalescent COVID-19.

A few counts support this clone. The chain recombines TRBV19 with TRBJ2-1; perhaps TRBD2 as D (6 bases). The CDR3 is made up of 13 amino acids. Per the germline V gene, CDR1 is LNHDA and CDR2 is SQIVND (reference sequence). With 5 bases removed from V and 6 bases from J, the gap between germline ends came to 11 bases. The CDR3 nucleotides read TGTGCCAGTAGTGGACTATCTCCCAATGAGCAGTTCTTC. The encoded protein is CASSGLSPNEQFF.

Written as DNA, the CDR3 is TGTGCCAGCAGAACTTCTAACTATGGCTACACCTTC. This translates into CASRTSNYGYTF. This chain uses TRBV2 with TRBJ1-2, with unresolved D. Trimming removed 6 bases at V and 0 bases at J, with 5 bases between. Germline V gene lookup returns CDR1 SNHLY and CDR2 FYNNEI. The CDR3 covers 12 residues.

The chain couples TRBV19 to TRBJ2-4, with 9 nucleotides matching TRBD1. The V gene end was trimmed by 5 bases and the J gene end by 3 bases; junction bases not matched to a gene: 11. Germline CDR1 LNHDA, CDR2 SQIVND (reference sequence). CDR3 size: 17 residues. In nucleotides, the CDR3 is TGTGCCAGTAGTTTTAGGGGACAGGGTTTAGTCAAAAACATTCAGTACTTC. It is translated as CASSFRGQGLVKNIQYF.

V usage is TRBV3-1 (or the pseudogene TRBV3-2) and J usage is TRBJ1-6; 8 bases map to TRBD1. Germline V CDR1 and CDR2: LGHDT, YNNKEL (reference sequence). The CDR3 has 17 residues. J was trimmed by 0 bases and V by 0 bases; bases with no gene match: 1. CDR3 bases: TGTGCCAGCAGCCAAGATACAGGGGGCTCCTATAATTCACCCCTCCACTTT. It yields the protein CASSQDTGGSYNSPLHF.

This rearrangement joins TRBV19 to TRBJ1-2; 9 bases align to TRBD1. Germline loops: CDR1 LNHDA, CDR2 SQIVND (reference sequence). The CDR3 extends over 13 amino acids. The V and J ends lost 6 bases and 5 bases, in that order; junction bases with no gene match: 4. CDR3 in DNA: TGTGCCAGTAGATTGACAGGGGGGTATGGCTACACCTTC. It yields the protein CASRLTGGYGYTF. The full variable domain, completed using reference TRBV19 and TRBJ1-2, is DGGITQSPKYLFRKEGQNVTLSCEQNLNHDAMYWYRQDPGQGLRLIYYSQIVNDFQKGDIAEGYSVSREKKESFPLTVTSAQKNPTAFYLCASRLTGGYGYTFGSGTRLTVV.

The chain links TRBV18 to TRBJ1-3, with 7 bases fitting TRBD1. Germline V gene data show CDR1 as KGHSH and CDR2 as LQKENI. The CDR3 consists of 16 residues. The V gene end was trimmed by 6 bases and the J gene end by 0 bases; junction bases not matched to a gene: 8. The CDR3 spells CASSRQGRTSGNTIYF. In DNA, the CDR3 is TGTGCCAGCTCGCGACAGGGCAGAACCTCTGGAAACACCATATATTTT.

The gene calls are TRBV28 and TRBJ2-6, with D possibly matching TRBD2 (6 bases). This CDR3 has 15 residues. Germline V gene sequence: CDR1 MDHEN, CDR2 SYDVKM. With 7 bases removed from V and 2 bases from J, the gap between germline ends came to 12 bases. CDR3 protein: CASKGGMAGANVLTF. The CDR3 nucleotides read TGTGCCAGCAAGGGCGGGATGGCTGGGGCCAACGTCCTGACTTTC.

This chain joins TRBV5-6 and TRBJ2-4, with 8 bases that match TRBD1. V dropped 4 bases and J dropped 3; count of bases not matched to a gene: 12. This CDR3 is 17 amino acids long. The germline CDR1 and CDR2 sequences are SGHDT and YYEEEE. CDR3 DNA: TGTGCCAGCAGCAAATCAGAGACAGGGGCCTACAAAAACATTCAGTACTTC. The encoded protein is CASSKSETGAYKNIQYF.

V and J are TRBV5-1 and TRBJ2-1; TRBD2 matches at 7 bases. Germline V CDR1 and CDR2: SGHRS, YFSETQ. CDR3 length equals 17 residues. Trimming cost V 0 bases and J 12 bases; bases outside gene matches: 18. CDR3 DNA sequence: TGCGCCAGCAGCTTGGGGTTCGGCGGGGGACCGGCCGGAGGGCAGTTCTTC. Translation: CASSLGFGGGPAGGQFF.

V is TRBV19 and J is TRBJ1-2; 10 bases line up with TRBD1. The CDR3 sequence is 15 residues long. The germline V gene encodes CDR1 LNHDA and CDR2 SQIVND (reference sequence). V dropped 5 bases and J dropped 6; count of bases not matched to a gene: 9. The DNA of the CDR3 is TGTGCCAGTAGTCCCCGGGACAGGGGTGTGGATGGCTACACCTTC. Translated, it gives CASSPRDRGVDGYTF.

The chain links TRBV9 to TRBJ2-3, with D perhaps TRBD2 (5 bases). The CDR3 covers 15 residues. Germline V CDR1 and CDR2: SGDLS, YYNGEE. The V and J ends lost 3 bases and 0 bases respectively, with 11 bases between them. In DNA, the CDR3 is TGTGCCAGCAGCGGAGGGTCGGACAGCACAGATACGCAGTATTTT. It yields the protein CASSGGSDSTDTQYF.

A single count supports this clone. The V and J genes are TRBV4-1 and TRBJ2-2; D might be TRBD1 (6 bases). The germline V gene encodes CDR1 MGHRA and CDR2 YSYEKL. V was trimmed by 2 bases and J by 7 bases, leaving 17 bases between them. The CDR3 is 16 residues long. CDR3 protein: CASSQSLTGKGGELFF. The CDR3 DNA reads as TGCGCCAGCAGCCAAAGCCTTACAGGGAAGGGCGGGGAGCTGTTTTTT.

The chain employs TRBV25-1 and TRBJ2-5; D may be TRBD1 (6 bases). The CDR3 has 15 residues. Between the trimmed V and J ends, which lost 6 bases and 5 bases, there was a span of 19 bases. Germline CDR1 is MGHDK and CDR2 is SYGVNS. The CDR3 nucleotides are TGTGCCAGCAGCGAAATACAGGGTTTGGGGGAGACCCAGTACTTC. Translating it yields CASSEIQGLGETQYF.

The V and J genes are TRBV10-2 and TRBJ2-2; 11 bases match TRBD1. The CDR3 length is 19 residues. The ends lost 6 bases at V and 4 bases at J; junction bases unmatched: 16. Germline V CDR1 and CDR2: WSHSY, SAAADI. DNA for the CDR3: TGCGCCAGCAGGGCTGGACAGGGGGCGGGACTAGAGGCCACCGGGGAGCTGTTTTTT. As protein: CASRAGQGAGLEATGELFF.

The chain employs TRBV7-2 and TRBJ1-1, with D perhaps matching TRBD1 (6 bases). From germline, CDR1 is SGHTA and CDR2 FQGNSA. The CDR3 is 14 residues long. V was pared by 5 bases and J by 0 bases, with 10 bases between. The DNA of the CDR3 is TGTGCCAGCAGCGCCGGACAGTTGAACACTGAAGCTTTCTTT. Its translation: CASSAGQLNTEAFF.

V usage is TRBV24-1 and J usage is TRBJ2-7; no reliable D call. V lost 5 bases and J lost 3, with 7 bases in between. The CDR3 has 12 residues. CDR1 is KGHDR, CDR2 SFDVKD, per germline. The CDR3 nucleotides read TGTGCCACCAGTGTAACTGGCTACGAGCAGTACTTC. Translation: CATSVTGYEQYF.

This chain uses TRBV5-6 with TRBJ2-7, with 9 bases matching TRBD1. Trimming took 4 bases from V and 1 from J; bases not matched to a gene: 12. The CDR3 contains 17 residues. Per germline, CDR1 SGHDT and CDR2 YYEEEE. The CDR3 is CASSDITRTGASYEQYF. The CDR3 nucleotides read TGTGCCAGCAGCGACATCACCCGGACAGGGGCTTCCTACGAGCAGTACTTC.

CDR3 protein: CASLVSSRRDTEAFF. The CDR3 nucleotides read TGTGCCAGCCTGGTTTCTAGTAGGAGAGACACTGAAGCTTTCTTT. The V call is TRBV5-6, the J call TRBJ1-1; no reliable D call. CDR1 SGHDT and CDR2 YYEEEE come from the germline V gene. The CDR3 covers 15 residues. V shed 7 bases and J shed 3 bases, with 19 bases lying between them.

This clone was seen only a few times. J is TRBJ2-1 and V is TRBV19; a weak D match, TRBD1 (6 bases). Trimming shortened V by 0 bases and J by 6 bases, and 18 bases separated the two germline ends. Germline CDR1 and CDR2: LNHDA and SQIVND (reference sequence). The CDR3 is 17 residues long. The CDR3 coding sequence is TGTGCCAGTAGTATAGAGAGGGGGTGGTCAAGGGGCAATGAGCAGTTCTTC. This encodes CASSIERGWSRGNEQFF.

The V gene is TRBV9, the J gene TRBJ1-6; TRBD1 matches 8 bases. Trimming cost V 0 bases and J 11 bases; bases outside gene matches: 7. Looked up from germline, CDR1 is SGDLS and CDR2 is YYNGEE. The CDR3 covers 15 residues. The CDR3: CASSVGAGGTAPLHF. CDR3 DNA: TGTGCCAGCAGCGTAGGGGCAGGGGGCACGGCACCCCTCCACTTT. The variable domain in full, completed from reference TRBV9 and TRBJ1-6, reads DSGVTQTPKHLITATGQRVTLRCSPRSGDLSVYWYQQSLDQGLQFLIQYYNGEERAKGNILERFSAQQFPDLHSELNLSSLELGDSALYFCASSVGAGGTAPLHFGNGTRLTVT.

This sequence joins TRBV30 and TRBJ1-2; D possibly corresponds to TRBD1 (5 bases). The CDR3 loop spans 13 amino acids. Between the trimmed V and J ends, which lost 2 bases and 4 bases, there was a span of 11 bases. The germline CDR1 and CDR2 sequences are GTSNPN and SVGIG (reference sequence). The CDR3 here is CAWSPGVLYGYTF. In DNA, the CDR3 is TGTGCCTGGAGTCCGGGGGTTCTCTATGGCTACACCTTC.

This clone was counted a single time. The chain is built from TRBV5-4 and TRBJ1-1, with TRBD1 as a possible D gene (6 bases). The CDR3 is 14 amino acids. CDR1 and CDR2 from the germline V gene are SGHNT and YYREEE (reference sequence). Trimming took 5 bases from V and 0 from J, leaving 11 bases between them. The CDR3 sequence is CASSSDSLNTEAFF. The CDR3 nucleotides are TGTGCCAGCAGTTCGGACAGCCTGAACACTGAAGCTTTCTTT.

CDR3 sequence (DNA): TGTGCCAGTAGTTGGAGGAACACTGAAGCTTTCTTT. This encodes CASSWRNTEAFF. The chain uses TRBV19 and TRBJ1-1; D is uncertain. CDR3 size: 12 residues. The V end lost 5 bases, the J end lost 1 base, and 5 bases lay between the germline ends. Germline V CDR1 and CDR2: LNHDA, SQIVND (reference sequence).

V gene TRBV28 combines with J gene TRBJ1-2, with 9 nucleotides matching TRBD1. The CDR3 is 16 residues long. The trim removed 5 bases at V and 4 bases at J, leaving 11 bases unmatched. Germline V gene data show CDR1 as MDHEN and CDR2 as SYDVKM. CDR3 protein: CASSTGGGTLIYGYTF. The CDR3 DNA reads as TGTGCCAGCAGTACAGGGGGCGGGACTCTTATCTATGGCTACACCTTC.